The 10 T cell receptor beta chains given below trace back to one sample, sequenced in a study of radiotherapy plus CTLA-4 blockade in lung cancer. Sequenced by immunoSEQ multiplex PCR; TCRdb stores in-frame clones only, minus some. The sample includes over 80,000 clones, around 87% of them seen just once. The sequencing used peripheral blood, collected from a patient treated with radiotherapy plus ipilimumab. Every receptor here comes from a human donor with non-small cell lung cancer that progressed on radiotherapy plus ipilimumab.

V usage is TRBV5-6 and J usage is TRBJ2-7, with D unresolved. Trimming pared 0 bases from V and 0 bases from J, leaving 10 bases between. The germline CDR1 and CDR2 sequences are SGHDT and YYEEEE. The CDR3 is made up of 15 amino acids. Written as DNA, the CDR3 is TGTGCCAGCAGCTTGGAGAGGAGCTTCTCCTACGAGCAGTACTTC. Amino acid sequence: CASSLERSFSYEQYF.

The rearrangement links TRBV9 to TRBJ1-1, with D possibly matching TRBD1 (6 bases). The V end was cut by 4 bases, the J end by 6 bases, with 13 bases between. The germline V gene has CDR1 SGDLS and CDR2 YYNGEE. This CDR3 has 13 residues. CDR3 nucleotides: TGTGCCAGCAGCTCCCGACAGGAGGCTGAAGCTTTCTTT. It specifies CASSSRQEAEAFF.

The CDR3 DNA reads TGTGCCAGCAGCTTTTCAGGGGTAGGCTATGGCTACACCTTC. This translates into CASSFSGVGYGYTF. V usage is TRBV7-2 and J usage is TRBJ1-2; possible D gene TRBD1, 6 bases. This CDR3 region has 14 residues. With 3 bases removed from V and 4 bases from J, the gap between germline ends came to 12 bases. The V gene's germline CDR1 is SGHTA and CDR2 FQGNSA.

This chain joins TRBV7-2 and TRBJ1-2; D unresolved. Deletions cut 8 bases from V and 4 bases from J, with 17 bases between. This CDR3 region has 14 residues. Germline CDR1 SGHTA, CDR2 FQGNSA. CDR3 loop: CASGENGVGYGYTF. The CDR3 nucleotides read TGTGCCAGCGGAGAAAACGGGGTTGGCTATGGCTACACCTTC.

The genes are TRBV27 and TRBJ1-4; D is undetermined. The germline gives CDR1 MNHEY, CDR2 SMNVEV (reference sequence). This CDR3 is built from 16 residues. V was clipped by 2 bases and J by 0 bases, with 10 bases between them. The CDR3 is CASSLQGFATNEKLFF. As DNA, the CDR3 is TGTGCCAGCAGTTTACAAGGGTTTGCAACTAATGAAAAACTGTTTTTT.

The chain has TRBV4-1 and TRBJ1-2; 7 positions match TRBD1. Germline CDR1 reads MGHRA; CDR2 reads YSYEKL. This CDR3 comprises 14 residues. Trimming took 3 bases from V and 8 from J; bases not matched to a gene: 9. The CDR3 reads CASSHKTGAQGYTF. In DNA, the CDR3 is TGCGCCAGCAGCCATAAAACAGGGGCGCAAGGCTACACCTTC.

The gene calls are TRBV18 and TRBJ1-2; D is undetermined. The ends were cut back, 3 bases at V and 1 base at J, with 18 bases in the middle. The CDR3 runs 17 residues. Germline CDR1 KGHSH, CDR2 LQKENI. CDR3 residues: CASSPPQGGLNNYGYTF. In nucleotides, the CDR3 is TGTGCCAGCTCACCTCCCCAAGGAGGCCTAAATAACTATGGCTACACCTTC.

This sequence joins TRBV28 and TRBJ1-1; 9 bases map to TRBD1. The germline gives CDR1 MDHEN, CDR2 SYDVKM. V shed 5 bases, J shed 5 bases, and the junction held 6 bases outside the gene matches. CDR3 size: 14 residues. As DNA, the CDR3 is TGTGCCAGCAGTCCCGGGACAGGGCTTACTGAAGCTTTCTTT. Its translation: CASSPGTGLTEAFF.

CDR3: CASSWEQWNNNEQFF. DNA for the CDR3: TGTGCCAGCAGCTGGGAACAGTGGAATAACAATGAGCAGTTCTTC. This sequence joins TRBV7-9 and TRBJ2-1, with D uncertain. V was pared by 4 bases and J by 5 bases, with 15 bases between. The CDR3 spans 15 residues. The germline CDR1 and CDR2 sequences are SEHNR and FQNEAQ (reference sequence).

The rearrangement joins TRBV4-1 to TRBJ2-1; D possibly corresponds to TRBD2 (5 bases). CDR1 and CDR2 (germline): MGHRA, YSYEKL. The CDR3 loop spans 13 amino acids. Trimming removed 2 bases from V and 9 bases from J, with 11 bases in between. The CDR3 loop is CASSQLGAPEQFF. The CDR3 region has the DNA TGCGCCAGCAGCCAATTGGGAGCGCCTGAGCAGTTCTTC.